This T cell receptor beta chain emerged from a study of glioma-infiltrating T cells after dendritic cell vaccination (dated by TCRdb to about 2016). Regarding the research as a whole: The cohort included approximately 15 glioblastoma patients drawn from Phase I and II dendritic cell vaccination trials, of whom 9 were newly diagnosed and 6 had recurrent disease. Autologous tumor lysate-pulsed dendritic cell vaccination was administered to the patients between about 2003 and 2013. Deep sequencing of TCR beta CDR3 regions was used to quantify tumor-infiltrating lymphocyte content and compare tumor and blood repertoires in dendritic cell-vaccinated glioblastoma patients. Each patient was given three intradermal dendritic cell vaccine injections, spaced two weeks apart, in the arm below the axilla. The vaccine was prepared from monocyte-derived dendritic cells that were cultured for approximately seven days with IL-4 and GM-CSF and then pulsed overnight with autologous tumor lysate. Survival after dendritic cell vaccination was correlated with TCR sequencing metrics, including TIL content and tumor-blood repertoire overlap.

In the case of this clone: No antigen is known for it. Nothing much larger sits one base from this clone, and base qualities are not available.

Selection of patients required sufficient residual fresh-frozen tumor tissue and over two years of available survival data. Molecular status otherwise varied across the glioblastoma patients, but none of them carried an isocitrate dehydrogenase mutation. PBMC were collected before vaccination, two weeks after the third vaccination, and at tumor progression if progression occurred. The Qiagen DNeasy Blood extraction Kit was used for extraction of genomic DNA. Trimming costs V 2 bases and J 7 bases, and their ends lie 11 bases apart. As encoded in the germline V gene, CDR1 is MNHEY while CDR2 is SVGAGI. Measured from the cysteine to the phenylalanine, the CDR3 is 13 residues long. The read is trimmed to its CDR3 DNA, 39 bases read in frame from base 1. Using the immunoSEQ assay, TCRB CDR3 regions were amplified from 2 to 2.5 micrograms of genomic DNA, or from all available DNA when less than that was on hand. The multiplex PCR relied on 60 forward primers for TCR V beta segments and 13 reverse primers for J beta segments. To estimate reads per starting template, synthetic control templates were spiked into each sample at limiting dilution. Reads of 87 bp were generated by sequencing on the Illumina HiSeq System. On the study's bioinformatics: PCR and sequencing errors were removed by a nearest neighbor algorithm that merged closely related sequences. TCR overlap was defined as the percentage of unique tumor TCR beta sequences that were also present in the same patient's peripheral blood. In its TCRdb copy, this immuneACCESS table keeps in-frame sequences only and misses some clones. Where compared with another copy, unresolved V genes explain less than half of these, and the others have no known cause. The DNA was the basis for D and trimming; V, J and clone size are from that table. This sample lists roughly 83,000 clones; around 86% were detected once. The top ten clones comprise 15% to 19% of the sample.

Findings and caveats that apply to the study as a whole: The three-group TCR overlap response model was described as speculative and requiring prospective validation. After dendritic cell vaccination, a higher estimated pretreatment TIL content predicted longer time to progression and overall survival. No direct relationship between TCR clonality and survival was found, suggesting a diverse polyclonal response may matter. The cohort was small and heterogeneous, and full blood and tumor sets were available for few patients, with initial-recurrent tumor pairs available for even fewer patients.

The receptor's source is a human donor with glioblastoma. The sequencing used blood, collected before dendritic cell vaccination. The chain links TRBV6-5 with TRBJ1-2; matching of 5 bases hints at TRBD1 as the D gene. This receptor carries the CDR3 CASSYGDRGGYTF. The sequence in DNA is TGTGCCAGCAGTTACGGAGATAGGGGTGGCTACACCTTC.